The 22 T cell receptor beta chains below all came from one sample that was sequenced in a study of blood T cell repertoires in COVID-19. TCRdb's copy holds only in-frame clones and misses some; the assay was immunoSEQ multiplex PCR. The data contain a few hundred thousand clones, roughly four fifths of them seen just once; the ten biggest clones take up approximately 4.7%. Sequences were obtained from PBMCs or T cells enriched from blood (not recorded which). The receptors derive from a woman in her forties or fifties who had recovered from COVID-19.

The CDR3 DNA is TGTGCCAGCAGCTTAACCGGACTAGCGACAGATACGCAGTATTTT. Amino acid sequence: CASSLTGLATDTQYF. V usage is TRBV5-8 and J usage is TRBJ2-3, with 9 nucleotides matching TRBD2. J was trimmed by 3 bases and V by 2 bases; bases with no gene match: 4. This CDR3 has 15 amino acids. From germline, CDR1 is SGHTS and CDR2 YDEGEE.

This rearrangement joins TRBV6-1 to TRBJ2-4; D possibly corresponds to TRBD1 (7 bases). Per germline, CDR1 MNHNS and CDR2 SASEGT. The V gene lost 0 bases and the J gene lost 2 bases, with 14 bases spanning the gap. CDR3 length equals 17 residues. CDR3 sequence (DNA): TGTGCCAGCAGTGAAGCGCTGTCAGGGGGGACCAAAAACATTCAGTACTTC. Amino acids: CASSEALSGGTKNIQYF.

The chain combines TRBV9 with TRBJ2-7; TRBD1 matches 8 bases. The CDR3 runs to 14 residues. The germline CDR1 and CDR2 sequences are SGDLS and YYNGEE. The trim removed 3 bases at V and 2 bases at J, leaving 4 bases unmatched. The CDR3 DNA sequence: TGTGCCAGCAGCGCGCGGACAGGGCCCTACGAGCAGTACTTC. Protein sequence: CASSARTGPYEQYF.

V is TRBV2 and J is TRBJ1-2; no definite D call. Germline CDR1 is SNHLY and CDR2 is FYNNEI. The CDR3 length is 13 residues. With 5 bases removed from V and 4 bases from J, the gap between germline ends came to 11 bases. The CDR3 sequence: CASSQVALYGYTF. The CDR3 DNA reads as TGTGCCAGCAGTCAGGTGGCGCTCTATGGCTACACCTTC.

This clone was counted a single time. The J gene is TRBJ1-3, the V gene TRBV30; D gene ambiguous. Germline CDR1 GTSNPN, CDR2 SVGIG (reference sequence). This CDR3 comprises 11 residues. Trimming took off 3 bases at V and 4 bases at J, with 4 bases between the two ends. The CDR3 spells CAWSMGNTIYF. CDR3 coding DNA: TGTGCCTGGAGCATGGGAAACACCATATATTTT.

The chain links TRBV7-9 to TRBJ1-1, with 8 nucleotides matching TRBD1. The length of the CDR3 is 14 residues. V dropped 4 bases and J dropped 10; count of bases not matched to a gene: 11. Germline assignment: CDR1 SEHNR and CDR2 FQNEAQ (reference sequence). The CDR3 nucleotides are TGTGCCAGCAGCTCTTTCAGGGGGCGCGCGGGAGCTTTCTTT. Protein sequence: CASSSFRGRAGAFF. The full variable domain, rest sourced from reference TRBV7-9 and TRBJ1-1, is DTGVSQNPRHKITKRGQNVTFRCDPISEHNRLYWYRQTLGQGPEFLTYFQNEAQLEKSRLLSDRFSAERPKGSFSTLEIQRTEQGDSAMYLCASSSFRGRAGAFFGQGTRLTVV.

The chain has TRBV14 and TRBJ1-5; 12 bases fit TRBD1. The CDR3 runs 17 residues. V gave up 0 bases and J gave up 2 bases; unmatched junction bases: 2. Germline V gives CDR1 SGHDN, CDR2 FVKESK. CDR3 sequence (DNA): TGTGCCAGCAGCCAAGAGGGACAGGGGGCTGGCAATCAGCCCCAGCATTTT. Amino acids: CASSQEGQGAGNQPQHF.

The chain employs TRBV27 and TRBJ2-7; no clear D gene. The V gene lost 1 base and the J gene lost 3 bases, with 16 bases spanning the gap. CDR3 length: 16 amino acids. Germline V gives CDR1 MNHEY, CDR2 SMNVEV (reference sequence). CDR3 residues: CASSLYSETSNYEQYF. Here the CDR3 DNA reads TGTGCCAGCAGTTTATATTCTGAGACTTCGAACTACGAGCAGTACTTC.

J is TRBJ1-3 and V is TRBV6-5; D is undetermined. The CDR3 loop spans 15 amino acids. Germline CDR1 and CDR2: MNHEY and SVGAGI. V lost 5 bases, J lost 0 bases, and 11 bases lay in between. The CDR3 coding sequence is TGTGCCAGCAGTCTGGGCAGCCTCTCTGGAAACACCATATATTTT. Its translation is CASSLGSLSGNTIYF.

The gene calls are TRBV2 and TRBJ1-2; 7 nucleotides line up with TRBD1. V shed 3 bases, J shed 8 bases, and the junction held 9 bases outside the gene matches. The CDR3 is made up of 14 amino acids. Germline V gives CDR1 SNHLY, CDR2 FYNNEI. The CDR3 loop reads CASSERGPLRGYTF. The CDR3 DNA sequence: TGTGCCAGCAGTGAGAGGGGGCCTTTGAGGGGCTACACCTTC.

This clone was counted once. The genes are TRBV4-2 and TRBJ2-1; tentatively, D is TRBD2 (5 bases). The V and J ends lost 4 bases and 0 bases respectively, with 10 bases between them. Germline lookup yields CDR1 LGHNA and CDR2 YNFKEQ. The CDR3 spans 15 residues. CDR3 sequence (DNA): TGTGCCAGCAGCCTACCCGGGAACTCCTACAATGAGCAGTTCTTC. It encodes CASSLPGNSYNEQFF.

This chain uses TRBV21-1 with TRBJ2-2; the table's D call, TRBD1, has no DNA check behind it. TRBV21-1 is classified as a pseudogene. The CDR3 is 16 residues long. The CDR3 sequence is CASSKGQAENTGELFF. DNA of the CDR3: TGTGCCAGCAGCAAGGGACAGGCTGAGAACACCGGGGAGCTGTTTTTT.

This chain connects TRBV18 to TRBJ2-3; D is perhaps TRBD2 (6 bases). Trimming removed 0 bases at V and 3 bases at J, with 16 bases between. The germline CDR1 and CDR2 sequences are KGHSH and LQKENI. CDR3 size: 17 residues. CDR3 region: CASSPPFRLATTDTQYF. The CDR3 nucleotides read TGTGCCAGCTCACCACCTTTCCGGCTAGCGACGACAGATACGCAGTATTTT. Full variable domain (missing parts from reference TRBV18 and TRBJ2-3): NAGVMQNPRHLVRRRGQEARLRCSPMKGHSHVYWYRQLPEEGLKFMVYLQKENIIDESGMPKERFSAEFPKEGPSILRIQQVVRGDSAAYFCASSPPFRLATTDTQYFGPGTRLTVL.

This chain joins TRBV5-6 and TRBJ1-3; D unresolved. CDR1 is SGHDT and CDR2 is YYEEEE in the germline V gene. The CDR3 has 15 amino acids. Trimming shortened V by 4 bases and J by 0 bases, and 11 bases separated the two germline ends. As DNA, the CDR3 is TGTGCCAGCAGCCGGAGGGTCCTCTCTGGAAACACCATATATTTT. It is translated as CASSRRVLSGNTIYF.

This clone was seen a few times. J is TRBJ1-2 and V is TRBV14; tentative D call: TRBD1 (5 bases). From germline, CDR1 is SGHDN and CDR2 FVKESK. V gave up 3 bases and J gave up 0 bases, with 11 bases separating them. This CDR3 is 15 amino acids long. The CDR3 loop is CASSHRGVANYGYTF. The CDR3 DNA is TGTGCCAGCAGCCATCGGGGGGTAGCTAACTATGGCTACACCTTC.

V is TRBV7-3 and J is TRBJ2-2; D possibly corresponds to TRBD2 (6 bases). CDR3 size: 16 residues. Germline V gives CDR1 SGHTA, CDR2 FQGTGA. Trimming took 5 bases from V and 0 from J, leaving 13 bases between them. CDR3: CASSPGTGANTGELFF. Written as DNA, the CDR3 is TGTGCCAGCAGCCCCGGGACGGGGGCGAACACCGGGGAGCTGTTTTTT. Full variable domain (rest looked up from reference TRBV7-3 and TRBJ2-2): GAGVSQTPSNKVTEKGKYVELRCDPISGHTALYWYRQSLGQGPEFLIYFQGTGAADDSGLPNDRFFAVRPEGSVSTLKIQRTERGDSAVYLCASSPGTGANTGELFFGEGSRLTVL.

The chain joins TRBV11-2 to TRBJ2-5; TRBD1 might be the D (7 bases). The CDR3 consists of 17 residues. Germline V lookup: CDR1 SGHAT, CDR2 FQNNGV. The ends were cut back, 2 bases at V and 4 bases at J, with 20 bases in the middle. The chain's CDR3 is CASSLNRGGGKSETQYF. Here the CDR3 DNA reads TGTGCCAGCAGCTTAAACCGCGGAGGGGGCAAGTCAGAGACCCAGTACTTC.

The rearrangement joins TRBV11-2 to TRBJ2-3; no definite D call. CDR1 and CDR2 (germline): SGHAT, FQNNGV. Trimming shortened V by 2 bases and J by 0 bases, and 9 bases separated the two germline ends. This CDR3 spans 15 amino acids. CDR3: CASSLYTDSTDTQYF. CDR3 nucleotides: TGTGCCAGCAGCTTATATACAGACAGCACAGATACGCAGTATTTT.

The chain has TRBV4-1 and TRBJ1-4; the match to TRBD1 covers 10 bases. V shed 7 bases and J 2 bases; nucleotides not matched to a gene: 10. Germline loops: CDR1 MGHRA, CDR2 YSYEKL. There are 17 residues in the CDR3. CDR3 amino acids: CASTVPGTGATNEKLFF. CDR3 DNA: TGCGCCAGCACCGTGCCGGGGACAGGGGCTACTAATGAAAAACTGTTTTTT.

The CDR3 nucleotides are TGTGCCAGCAGCAGGACAGGAAACTATGGCTACACCTTC. This translates into CASSRTGNYGYTF. The J gene is TRBJ1-2, the V gene TRBV5-6; 7 bases fit TRBD1. Germline V gene data show CDR1 as SGHDT and CDR2 as YYEEEE. Trimming at V came to 4 bases and at J to 2 bases, leaving 2 bases not matched to a gene. This CDR3 has 13 residues.

J is TRBJ2-3 and V is TRBV2; possibly TRBD2 for D (5 bases). CDR1 is SNHLY and CDR2 is FYNNEI in the germline V gene. The V gene lost 9 bases and the J gene lost 4 bases, with 14 bases spanning the gap. The length of the CDR3 is 13 residues. The CDR3 sequence is CARSGSVADTQYF. For the CDR3, the DNA is TGTGCCAGGTCGGGGAGCGTGGCAGATACGCAGTATTTT.

This chain joins TRBV18 and TRBJ2-1; 15 bases agree with TRBD2. This CDR3 is built from 16 residues. J gave up 7 bases and V 4 bases, and 5 bases lay outside the gene matches. Germline CDR1 reads KGHSH; CDR2 reads LQKENI. The DNA for the CDR3 is TGTGCCAGCTCACTCGGACTAGCGGGAGGGAGGAATGAGCAGTTCTTC. This gives the protein CASSLGLAGGRNEQFF.